The sequence of this T cell receptor (beta chain) was determined in a study of blood T cell repertoires in COVID-19. The germline V gene encodes CDR1 MNHEY and CDR2 SVGAGI. The V and J ends lost 2 bases and 4 bases respectively, with 14 bases between them. CDR3 size: 15 residues. Sequencing used immunoSEQ multiplex PCR; TCRdb keeps in-frame clones, though not all of them. Here the sample spans about 220,000 clones, 87% being singletons. The sequenced sample was PBMCs or T cells enriched from blood (not recorded which). The source is a woman aged 25 to 39 with acute COVID-19. The chain uses TRBV6-5 and TRBJ1-2; the D gene is possibly TRBD1 (5 bases). CDR3 residues: CASSYALQAFYGYTF. In DNA, the CDR3 is TGTGCCAGCAGTTACGCCTTACAGGCTTTCTATGGCTACACCTTC.